The 26 T cell receptor beta chains in this list originate from one sample, sequenced in a study of cytomegalovirus exposure and HLA in healthy donors. Sequencing used immunoSEQ multiplex PCR; TCRdb keeps in-frame clones, though not all of them. The repertoire holds tens of thousands of clones, with 95% to 98% as singletons. Sequenced input: PBMCs. The receptors derive from a young woman in good health and CMV-seropositive.

This chain links TRBV5-4 with TRBJ2-1; 7 bases map to TRBD2. V trimming: 0 bases; J trimming: 4 bases; junction bases outside the gene matches: 7. The CDR3 has 16 residues. Germline V CDR1 and CDR2: SGHNT, YYREEE (reference sequence). As DNA, the CDR3 is TGTGCCAGCAGCTTGGCCGCGGCTAGCGGTTACAATGAGCAGTTCTTC. It codes for CASSLAAASGYNEQFF.

This chain connects TRBV19 to TRBJ1-3, with D possibly matching TRBD1 (6 bases). V was trimmed by 10 bases and J by 3 bases, leaving 19 bases between them. The CDR3 contains 15 residues. Germline CDR1 and CDR2: LNHDA and SQIVND (reference sequence). The CDR3 coding sequence is TGTGCCATCGCTCCGGGGGGCAGAAGTGGAAACACCATATATTTT. Protein: CAIAPGGRSGNTIYF.

V gene TRBV11-2 combines with J gene TRBJ2-5; tentative D call: TRBD1 (7 bases). The V end lost 0 bases, the J end lost 3 bases, and 17 bases lay between the germline ends. This CDR3 has 17 amino acids. Germline V CDR1 and CDR2: SGHAT, FQNNGV. The CDR3: CASSLDWRDRLEETQYF. CDR3 bases: TGTGCCAGCAGCTTAGATTGGAGGGACAGATTAGAAGAGACCCAGTACTTC.

The CDR3 protein is CSVDSQGLNEQFF. The CDR3 DNA follows: TGCAGCGTTGATTCCCAGGGCTTGAATGAGCAGTTCTTC. V and J are TRBV29-1 and TRBJ2-1, with TRBD1 as a possible D gene (5 bases). CDR1 is SQVTM and CDR2 is ANQGSEA in the germline V gene. The CDR3 has 13 residues. V was shortened by 3 bases and J by 7 bases, with 13 bases between the two germline ends.

This clone was seen only once. J is TRBJ2-7 and V is TRBV6-1; D is perhaps TRBD2 (5 bases). Germline lookup yields CDR1 MNHNS and CDR2 SASEGT. The germline V and J ends were trimmed by 4 bases and 1 base, with 14 bases remaining between them. The CDR3 runs 15 residues. The CDR3 sequence: CASSGSIRGSYEQYF. In DNA, the CDR3 is TGTGCCAGCAGTGGGAGTATACGGGGATCCTACGAGCAGTACTTC.

The V gene is TRBV27, the J gene TRBJ2-1; the match to TRBD1 covers 8 bases. CDR1 MNHEY and CDR2 SMNVEV come from the germline V gene (reference sequence). CDR3 length: 16 amino acids. Trimming cost V 3 bases and J 4 bases; bases outside gene matches: 8. The CDR3 sequence: CASSFRTGPEYNEQFF. Written as DNA, the CDR3 is TGTGCCAGCAGTTTCAGGACAGGGCCTGAGTACAATGAGCAGTTCTTC.

The J gene is TRBJ1-1, the V gene TRBV15; D perhaps matches TRBD1 (5 bases). Trimming left V 5 bases short and J 3 bases short, with 13 bases between. Germline values: CDR1 LNHNV, CDR2 YYDKDF (reference sequence). CDR3 size: 14 residues. CDR3 in DNA: TGTGCCACCAGCCGCTACAGGACATACACTGAAGCTTTCTTT. Amino acids: CATSRYRTYTEAFF.

This chain joins TRBV30 and TRBJ2-5, with 7 bases fitting TRBD1. Germline-derived CDR1 and CDR2 are GTSNPN and SVGIG (reference sequence). J lost 5 bases, V lost 4 bases, and 13 bases had no gene match. The CDR3 extends over 15 amino acids. CDR3 nucleotide sequence: TGTGCCTGGACCATATCTAGCACCAGGGGGGAGACCCAGTACTTC. Residues: CAWTISSTRGETQYF. The variable domain in full, completed from reference TRBV30 and TRBJ2-5, reads SQTIHQWPATLVQPVGSPLSLECTVEGTSNPNLYWYRQAAGRGLQLLFYSVGIGQISSEVPQNLSASRPQDRQFILSSKKLLLSDSGFYLCAWTISSTRGETQYFGPGTRLLVL.

V gene TRBV6-5 combines with J gene TRBJ2-5; D gene uncertain. CDR3 size: 13 residues. V shed 6 bases and J shed 6 bases, with 14 bases lying between them. Germline V gives CDR1 MNHEY, CDR2 SVGAGI. In DNA form, the CDR3 reads TGTGCCAGCAGAGGAAGCACCAGGAAGACCCAGTACTTC. It encodes CASRGSTRKTQYF.

J is TRBJ1-2 and V is TRBV28, with 11 bases lining up with TRBD1. CDR1 is MDHEN, CDR2 SYDVKM, per germline. With 6 bases clipped from V and 4 bases from J, the junction kept 4 bases outside the gene matches. The CDR3 is 14 amino acids. CDR3 DNA sequence: TGTGCCAGCAGGGACAGGGGGCTTTCCTATGGCTACACCTTC. Its translation: CASRDRGLSYGYTF.

A remark on this clone: One end of the junction fails to match germline, which may point to a read error. The chain has TRBV5-1 and TRBJ2-1, with D maybe TRBD2 (5 bases). Germline V gene sequence: CDR1 SGHRS, CDR2 YFSETQ. The length of the CDR3 is 12 residues. CDR3 loop: CASSLAPGFVVF. CDR3 nucleotide sequence: TGCGCCAGCAGCTTGGCTCCGGGGTTCGTAGTCTTC.

The chain links TRBV6-5 to TRBJ1-3; D not certain. The CDR3 length is 15 residues. V lost 0 bases to trimming and J lost 0 bases, with 6 bases between them. Germline V lookup: CDR1 MNHEY, CDR2 SVGAGI. The CDR3 sequence is CASSYSELSGNTIYF. CDR3 DNA: TGTGCCAGCAGTTACTCCGAACTCTCTGGAAACACCATATATTTT.

V and J are TRBV29-1 and TRBJ2-4; a weak D match, TRBD2 (6 bases). The CDR3 contains 13 residues. The germline V gene encodes CDR1 SQVTM and CDR2 ANQGSEA. Trimming pared 8 bases from V and 0 bases from J, leaving 11 bases between. CDR3 protein: CSIREAAKNIQYF. The CDR3 nucleotides read TGCAGCATCAGGGAGGCAGCCAAAAACATTCAGTACTTC.

The gene calls are TRBV21-1 and TRBJ2-7; the DNA was not used to check the table's D call, TRBD2. TRBV21-1 is an annotated pseudogene. The CDR3 loop spans 21 amino acids. This CDR3 reads CASSKGSCGTSGRGPTSEQYF. CDR3 in DNA: TGTGCCAGCAGCAAAGGGTCCTGCGGGACTAGCGGGAGAGGACCCACCTCCGAGCAGTACTTC.

This sequence joins TRBV9 and TRBJ2-7; tentative D call: TRBD1 (5 bases). CDR1 and CDR2 (germline): SGDLS, YYNGEE. This CDR3 spans 12 amino acids. V gave up 0 bases and J gave up 7 bases, with 8 bases separating them. CDR3 sequence: CASSVDRGEQYF. The DNA for the CDR3 is TGTGCCAGCAGCGTAGATAGGGGAGAGCAGTACTTC.

The chain couples TRBV27 to TRBJ1-2, with D tentatively TRBD1 (6 bases). The germline V gene encodes CDR1 MNHEY and CDR2 SMNVEV (reference sequence). V lost 3 bases and J lost 8, with 19 bases in between. The CDR3 length is 15 residues. In nucleotides, the CDR3 is TGTGCCAGCAGTTTTTCTATCGGGGGGCTCGACGGCTACACCTTC. This encodes CASSFSIGGLDGYTF.

The chain joins TRBV5-1 to TRBJ2-1; TRBD2 matches 14 bases. The CDR3 extends over 17 amino acids. The trim removed 3 bases at V and 4 bases at J, leaving 6 bases unmatched. The V gene's germline CDR1 is SGHRS and CDR2 YFSETQ. The DNA for the CDR3 is TGCGCCAGCAGCTCCCGACTAGCGGGAGGGAAGTACAATGAGCAGTTCTTC. Translation gives CASSSRLAGGKYNEQFF.

This chain connects TRBV5-4 to TRBJ1-2, with unresolved D. Germline CDR1 reads SGHNT; CDR2 reads YYREEE (reference sequence). This CDR3 has 16 residues. V was shortened by 2 bases and J by 2 bases, with 16 bases between the two germline ends. CDR3 in amino acids: CASSFKRAYGNYGYTF. Written as DNA, the CDR3 is TGTGCCAGCAGCTTCAAGAGGGCTTACGGGAACTATGGCTACACCTTC.

The CDR3 loop reads CASSVTGGFFTEAFF. The CDR3 nucleotides read TGTGCCAGCAGTGTGACAGGGGGCTTTTTCACTGAAGCTTTCTTT. The V call is TRBV5-6, the J call TRBJ1-1; 10 nucleotides agree with TRBD1. The germline gives CDR1 SGHDT, CDR2 YYEEEE. CDR3 length equals 15 residues. V was pared by 5 bases and J by 4 bases, with 8 bases of the junction left unmatched.

V is TRBV21-1 and J is TRBJ2-5; the table's D call, TRBD2, was not checked against the DNA. TRBV21-1 is designated a pseudogene. This CDR3 has 19 residues. CDR3 DNA sequence: TGTGCCAGCAGCAAATTAGGGCTAGCGGGAGGGCATCGACAGGAGACCCAGTACTTC. Protein sequence: CASSKLGLAGGHRQETQYF.

The chain is built from TRBV11-3 and TRBJ2-7; the match to TRBD2 covers 11 bases. J lost 3 bases, V lost 0 bases, and 4 bases had no gene match. Germline CDR1 SGHNT, CDR2 YENEEA. The CDR3 consists of 16 residues. CDR3 in DNA: TGTGCCAGCAGCTTAGAGAGACTAGCGGGGAACTACGAGCAGTACTTC. As protein: CASSLERLAGNYEQYF.

The V gene is TRBV5-1, the J gene TRBJ2-3, with a weak D call TRBD2 (5 bases). Germline CDR1 SGHRS, CDR2 YFSETQ. V was cut by 4 bases and J by 3 bases, with 18 bases left in between. This CDR3 is built from 16 residues. The CDR3 nucleotides are TGCGCCAGCAGCCCGACCGGGCTAGCAGAGACAGATACGCAGTATTTT. This translates into CASSPTGLAETDTQYF.

The J gene is TRBJ2-7, the V gene TRBV5-6, with 8 nucleotides matching TRBD2. CDR3 length equals 14 residues. The germline V gene has CDR1 SGHDT and CDR2 YYEEEE. With 6 bases clipped from V and 6 bases from J, the junction kept 11 bases outside the gene matches. CDR3 in DNA: TGTGCCAGCACCTTCGGGGGGGGTACAGGCGAGCAGTACTTC. This gives the protein CASTFGGGTGEQYF.

The CDR3 protein is CASSADLRDSLYYEQYF. The CDR3 DNA is TGTGCCAGTAGTGCAGATCTCCGGGACTCCTTATACTACGAGCAGTACTTC. The gene calls are TRBV19 and TRBJ2-7; possible D gene TRBD2, 6 bases. This CDR3 has 17 residues. Between the trimmed V and J ends, which lost 5 bases and 3 bases, there was a span of 23 bases. In germline, CDR1 is LNHDA, CDR2 SQIVND (reference sequence).

This sequence joins TRBV19 and TRBJ1-1; maybe TRBD1 (5 bases). Trimming pared 3 bases from V and 5 bases from J, leaving 10 bases between. This CDR3 is built from 13 residues. Germline CDR1 is LNHDA and CDR2 is SQIVND (reference sequence). Here the CDR3 reads CASSIWGGTEAFF. CDR3 bases: TGTGCCAGTAGTATTTGGGGGGGGACTGAAGCTTTCTTT.

J is TRBJ1-2 and V is TRBV4-1; D ambiguous. With 0 bases removed from V and 8 bases from J, the gap between germline ends came to 16 bases. CDR3 length: 15 amino acids. CDR1 is MGHRA, CDR2 YSYEKL, per germline. CDR3 protein: CASSQDLPYEEGYTF. Here the CDR3 DNA reads TGCGCCAGCAGCCAAGATCTCCCCTATGAGGAAGGCTACACCTTC.